In its sample, the clone carrying this TCR beta chain was seen a few times. This sample was taken from a study of cytomegalovirus exposure and HLA in healthy donors. As for the study in general: Out of fewer than 400 genotyped donors, about 76% belonged to the Caucasian-associated ancestry cluster.

Donors sampled were nominally healthy, though unrecorded immune exposures were likely. Researchers ran the PCR with 60 Vbeta and 13 Jbeta primers. Profiled with immunoSEQ multiplex PCR; TCRdb holds only in-frame clones, not every one. The data show roughly 160,000 clones, around 69% seen once. The clonotype was recovered from a woman in her thirties in good health and CMV-seronegative. What was sequenced was PBMCs.

The CDR3: CASSIGVSGAYEQYF. The CDR3 region has the DNA TGTGCCAGTAGTATAGGTGTTAGCGGGGCCTACGAGCAGTACTTC. This chain links TRBV19 with TRBJ2-7; 8 positions match TRBD2. V was clipped by 1 base and J by 2 bases; unmatched bases: 4. This CDR3 is 15 amino acids long. Germline CDR1 is LNHDA and CDR2 is SQIVND (reference sequence).